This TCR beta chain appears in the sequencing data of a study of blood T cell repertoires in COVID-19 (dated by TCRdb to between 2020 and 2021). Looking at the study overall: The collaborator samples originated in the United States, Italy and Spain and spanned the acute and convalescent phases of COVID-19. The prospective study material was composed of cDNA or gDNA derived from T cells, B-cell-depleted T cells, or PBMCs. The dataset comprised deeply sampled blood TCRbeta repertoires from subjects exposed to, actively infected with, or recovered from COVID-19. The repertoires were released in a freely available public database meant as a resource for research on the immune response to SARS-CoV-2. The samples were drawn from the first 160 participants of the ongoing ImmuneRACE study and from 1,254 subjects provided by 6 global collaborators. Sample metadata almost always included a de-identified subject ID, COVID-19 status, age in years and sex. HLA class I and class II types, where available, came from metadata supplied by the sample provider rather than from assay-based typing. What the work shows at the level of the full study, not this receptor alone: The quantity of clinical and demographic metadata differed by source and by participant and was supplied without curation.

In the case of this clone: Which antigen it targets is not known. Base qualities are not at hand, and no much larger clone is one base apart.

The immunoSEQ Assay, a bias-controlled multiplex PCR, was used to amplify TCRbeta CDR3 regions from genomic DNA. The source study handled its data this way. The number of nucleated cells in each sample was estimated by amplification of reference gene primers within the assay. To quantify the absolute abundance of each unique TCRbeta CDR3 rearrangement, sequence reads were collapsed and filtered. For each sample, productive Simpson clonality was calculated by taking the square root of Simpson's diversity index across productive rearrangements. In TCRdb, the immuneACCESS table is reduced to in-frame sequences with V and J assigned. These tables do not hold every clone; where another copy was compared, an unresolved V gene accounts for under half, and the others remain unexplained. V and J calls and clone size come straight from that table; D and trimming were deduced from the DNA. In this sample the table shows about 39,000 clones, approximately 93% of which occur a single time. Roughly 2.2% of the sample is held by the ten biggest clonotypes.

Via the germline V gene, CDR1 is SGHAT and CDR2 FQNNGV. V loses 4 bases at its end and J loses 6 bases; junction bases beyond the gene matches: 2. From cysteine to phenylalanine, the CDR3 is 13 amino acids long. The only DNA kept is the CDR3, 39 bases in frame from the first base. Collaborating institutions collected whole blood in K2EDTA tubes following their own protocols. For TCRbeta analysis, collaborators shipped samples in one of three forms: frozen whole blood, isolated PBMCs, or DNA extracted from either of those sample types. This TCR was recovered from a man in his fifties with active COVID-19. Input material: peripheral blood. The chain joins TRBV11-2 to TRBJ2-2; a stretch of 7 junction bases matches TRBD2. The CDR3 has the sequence CASSWGGSGELFF. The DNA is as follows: TGTGCCAGCAGCTGGGGGGGATCCGGGGAGCTGTTTTTT. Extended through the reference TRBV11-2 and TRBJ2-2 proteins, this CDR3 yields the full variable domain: EAGVAQSPRYKIIEKRQSVAFWCNPISGHATLYWYQQILGQGPKLLIQFQNNGVVDDSQLPKDRFSAERLKGVDSTLKIQPAKLEDSAVYLCASSWGGSGELFFGEGSRLTVL.